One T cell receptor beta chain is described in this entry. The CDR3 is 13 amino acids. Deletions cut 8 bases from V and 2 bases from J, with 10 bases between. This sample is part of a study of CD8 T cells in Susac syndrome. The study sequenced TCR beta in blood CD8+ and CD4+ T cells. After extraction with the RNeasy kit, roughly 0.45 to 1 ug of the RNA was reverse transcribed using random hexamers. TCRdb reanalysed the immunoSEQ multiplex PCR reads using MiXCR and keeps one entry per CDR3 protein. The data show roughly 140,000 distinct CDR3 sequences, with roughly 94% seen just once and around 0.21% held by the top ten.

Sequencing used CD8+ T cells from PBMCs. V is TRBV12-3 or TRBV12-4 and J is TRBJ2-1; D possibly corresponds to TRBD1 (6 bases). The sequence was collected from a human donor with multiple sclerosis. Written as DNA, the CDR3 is TGTGCCAGCGGGGCAGGGGCCTACAATGAGCAGTTCTTC. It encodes CASGAGAYNEQFF.